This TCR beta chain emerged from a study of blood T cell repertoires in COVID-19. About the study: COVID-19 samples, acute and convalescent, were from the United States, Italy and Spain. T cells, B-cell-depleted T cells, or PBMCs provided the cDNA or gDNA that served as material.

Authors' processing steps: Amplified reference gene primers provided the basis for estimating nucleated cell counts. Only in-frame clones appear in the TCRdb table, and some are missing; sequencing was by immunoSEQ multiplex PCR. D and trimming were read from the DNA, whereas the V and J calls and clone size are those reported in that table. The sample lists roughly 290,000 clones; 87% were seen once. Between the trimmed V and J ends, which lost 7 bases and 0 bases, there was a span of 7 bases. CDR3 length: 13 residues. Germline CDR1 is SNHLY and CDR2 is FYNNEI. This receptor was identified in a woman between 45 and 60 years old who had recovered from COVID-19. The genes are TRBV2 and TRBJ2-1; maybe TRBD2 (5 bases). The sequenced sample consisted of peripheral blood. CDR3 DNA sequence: TGTGCCAGCAACCGGGACTCCTACAATGAGCAGTTCTTC. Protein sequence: CASNRDSYNEQFF.